The 28 T cell receptor beta chains below all came from one sample that was sequenced in a study of T cell responses to AZD1222 COVID-19 vaccine. Produced via immunoSEQ multiplex PCR; TCRdb's table is partial and in-frame only. The table records some 120,000 clones, around 86% of them present only once. This specimen was peripheral blood, taken on day 0 of AZD1222 vaccination. The origin of the receptors is an adult in good health.

The DNA of the CDR3 is TGTGCCAGCAGTCCGGGCAGATACTATGGCTACACCTTC. It is translated as CASSPGRYYGYTF. The chain has TRBV6-5 and TRBJ1-2; no firm D call. The CDR3 has 13 residues. Germline V gives CDR1 MNHEY, CDR2 SVGAGI. With 5 bases removed from V and 3 bases from J, the gap between germline ends came to 10 bases.

This clone was detected a few times. The chain has TRBV2 and TRBJ1-4; D unclear. V was pared by 8 bases and J by 5 bases, with 6 bases between. The CDR3 extends over 11 amino acids. Looked up from germline, CDR1 is SNHLY and CDR2 is FYNNEI. The CDR3 DNA reads as TGTGCCAGCCTCAAAAATGAAAAACTGTTTTTT. This translates into CASLKNEKLFF.

The chain carries TRBV9 and TRBJ2-5; 8 positions match TRBD1. The junction had 11 bases not matched to a gene; V was cut back by 3 bases and J by 4 bases. The CDR3 length is 16 residues. Germline lookup yields CDR1 SGDLS and CDR2 YYNGEE. The CDR3 DNA reads TGTGCCAGCAGCGCCCCCGGACAGGGTGTGTTAGAGACCCAGTACTTC. This sequence encodes CASSAPGQGVLETQYF.

J is TRBJ1-1 and V is TRBV15, with a possible D match to TRBD1 (6 bases). Trimming took off 4 bases at V and 3 bases at J, with 15 bases between the two ends. From germline, CDR1 is LNHNV and CDR2 YYDKDF (reference sequence). This CDR3 contains 15 residues. The CDR3 here is CATSIGHSGDTEAFF. The CDR3 DNA reads TGTGCCACCAGCATTGGACACTCAGGGGACACTGAAGCTTTCTTT.

The chain uses TRBV19 and TRBJ1-5, with D perhaps TRBD1 (5 bases). From germline, CDR1 is LNHDA and CDR2 SQIVND (reference sequence). Trimming took 1 base from V and 1 from J, leaving 14 bases between them. CDR3 length: 17 residues. The chain's CDR3 is CASSIVGGGGSNQPQHF. DNA of the CDR3: TGTGCCAGTAGTATAGTTGGGGGAGGAGGCAGCAATCAGCCCCAGCATTTT.

The chain employs TRBV27 and TRBJ1-5, with 7 bases that match TRBD1. Germline values: CDR1 MNHEY, CDR2 SMNVEV (reference sequence). Trimming removed 5 bases from V and 2 bases from J; junction bases left unmatched: 3. The CDR3 has 14 amino acids. This chain's CDR3 is CASSPDRGNQPQHF. The CDR3 DNA reads as TGTGCCAGCAGTCCCGACAGGGGCAATCAGCCCCAGCATTTT.

The rearrangement uses TRBV25-1 and TRBJ1-2; D may be TRBD1 (5 bases). The length of the CDR3 is 13 residues. With 2 bases removed from V and 4 bases from J, the gap between germline ends came to 8 bases. Germline V lookup: CDR1 MGHDK, CDR2 SYGVNS. The CDR3 nucleotides read TGTGCCAGCAGTGAACCCGGGGGCTATGGCTACACCTTC. Translation: CASSEPGGYGYTF.

The rearrangement uses TRBV2 and TRBJ2-3; no firm D call. The CDR3 runs 13 residues. Germline loops: CDR1 SNHLY, CDR2 FYNNEI. V lost 4 bases, J lost 6 bases, and 11 bases lay in between. CDR3 protein: CASSASGPDTQYF. The CDR3 nucleotides read TGTGCCAGCAGTGCCTCAGGACCGGATACGCAGTATTTT.

The chain couples TRBV24-1 to TRBJ1-2; 9 nucleotides agree with TRBD1. The CDR3 is 17 residues long. Unmatched junction bases numbered 6, after V lost 0 bases and J lost 2 bases. Germline CDR1 and CDR2: KGHDR and SFDVKD. As DNA, the CDR3 is TGTGCCACCAGTGATTTGCCGAACAGGGGGCTCAACTATGGCTACACCTTC. This gives the protein CATSDLPNRGLNYGYTF.

V is TRBV30 and J is TRBJ2-7, with D hard to call. Looked up from germline, CDR1 is GTSNPN and CDR2 is SVGIG (reference sequence). The CDR3 length is 11 residues. V lost 6 bases and J lost 5, with 11 bases in between. CDR3 amino acids: CACETTDEQYF. The CDR3, as DNA: TGTGCCTGCGAAACCACGGACGAGCAGTACTTC. The whole variable domain, filled in from reference TRBV30 and TRBJ2-7, reads SQTIHQWPATLVQPVGSPLSLECTVEGTSNPNLYWYRQAAGRGLQLLFYSVGIGQISSEVPQNLSASRPQDRQFILSSKKLLLSDSGFYLCACETTDEQYFGPGTRLTVT.

This chain connects TRBV5-1 to TRBJ2-5, with TRBD2 identical over 12 bases. This CDR3 comprises 17 residues. Trimming removed 6 bases from V and 1 base from J; junction bases left unmatched: 10. In germline, CDR1 is SGHRS, CDR2 YFSETQ. Here the CDR3 reads CASNPALAGGLQETQYF. In DNA form, the CDR3 reads TGCGCCAGCAACCCAGCACTAGCGGGGGGACTCCAAGAGACCCAGTACTTC.

V usage is TRBV18 and J usage is TRBJ2-7, with TRBD1 identical over 7 bases. Germline CDR1 and CDR2: KGHSH and LQKENI. CDR3 length: 17 amino acids. Trimming cost V 2 bases and J 6 bases; bases outside gene matches: 16. DNA for the CDR3: TGTGCCAGCTCACCAATAGGAGAGGGGACAGAGGACCTCGAGCAGTACTTC. Protein sequence: CASSPIGEGTEDLEQYF.

This CDR3 is CASSIPSGGHNEQFF. Written as DNA, the CDR3 is TGCGCCAGCAGCATCCCTAGCGGGGGACACAATGAGCAGTTCTTC. The V gene is TRBV5-1, the J gene TRBJ2-1; TRBD2 matches 10 bases. V was pared by 4 bases and J by 5 bases, with 6 bases of the junction left unmatched. The CDR3 is 15 amino acids. The germline CDR1 and CDR2 sequences are SGHRS and YFSETQ.

The chain carries TRBV6-5 and TRBJ1-2; no clear D. The V end lost 2 bases, the J end lost 4 bases, and 17 bases lay between the germline ends. From germline, CDR1 is MNHEY and CDR2 SVGAGI. The CDR3 contains 16 residues. The DNA for the CDR3 is TGTGCCAGCAGTTACGTGACCCCCGGGAATTTCTATGGCTACACCTTC. Encoded protein: CASSYVTPGNFYGYTF.

As concerns this clone: The germline gene is not matched at one end of the junction; a read error may be the cause. This rearrangement joins TRBV19 to TRBJ2-5, with D perhaps TRBD1 or TRBD2 (6 bases each). The germline CDR1 and CDR2 sequences are LNHDA and SQIVND (reference sequence). The CDR3 length is 15 residues. The CDR3 spells CASSIGTGPGETQYF. In DNA, the CDR3 is TGTGCCAGTAGTATCGGTACAGGGCCGGGGGAGACTCAGTACTTC.

The chain is built from TRBV29-1 and TRBJ1-5; D might be TRBD1 (5 bases). V dropped 5 bases and J dropped 0 bases, with 11 bases sitting between them. The CDR3 is made up of 14 amino acids. The V gene's germline CDR1 is SQVTM and CDR2 ANQGSEA. Here the CDR3 reads CSVTQDDSNQPQHF. CDR3 nucleotide sequence: TGCAGCGTTACACAGGACGATAGCAATCAGCCCCAGCATTTT.

V usage is TRBV6-2 or TRBV6-3 and J usage is TRBJ1-1, with a weak D call TRBD1 (5 bases). V shed 2 bases and J shed 4 bases, with 11 bases lying between them. Germline CDR1 reads MNHEY; CDR2 reads SVGEGT. This CDR3 has 14 amino acids. CDR3 region: CASSYGGGGTEAFF. The CDR3 DNA sequence: TGTGCCAGCAGTTACGGGGGGGGTGGCACTGAAGCTTTCTTT.

The V gene is TRBV9, the J gene TRBJ1-1, with D possibly being TRBD1 (5 bases). Trimming cost V 0 bases and J 4 bases, with 13 bases left between them. Germline lookup yields CDR1 SGDLS and CDR2 YYNGEE. The CDR3 contains 15 residues. The CDR3 sequence: CASSVVGRAATEAFF. CDR3 in DNA: TGTGCCAGCAGCGTAGTGGGCAGGGCGGCCACTGAAGCTTTCTTT.

CDR3: CASSFLPGQGASGNTIYF. The DNA of the CDR3 is TGCGCCAGCAGCTTTTTACCGGGACAGGGGGCGTCTGGAAACACCATATATTTT. The rearrangement uses TRBV5-1 and TRBJ1-3; 12 bases line up with TRBD1. Trimming at V came to 2 bases and at J to 1 base, leaving 7 bases not matched to a gene. The CDR3 has 18 residues. Germline V gene data show CDR1 as SGHRS and CDR2 as YFSETQ.

The chain carries TRBV6-2 or TRBV6-3 and TRBJ2-5, with D perhaps being TRBD1 or TRBD2 (5 bases each). V lost 7 bases and J 6 bases, leaving 12 bases between the germline ends. Per the germline V gene, CDR1 is MNHEY and CDR2 is SVGEGT. The CDR3 loop spans 12 amino acids. CDR3 bases: TGTGCCAGCACCCCGGGGCCACAGACCCAGTACTTC. Translated: CASTPGPQTQYF.

J is TRBJ2-2 and V is TRBV5-4; D is ambiguous. The CDR3 consists of 14 residues. Per the germline V gene, CDR1 is SGHNT and CDR2 is YYREEE (reference sequence). The ends were cut back, 3 bases at V and 7 bases at J, with 13 bases in the middle. The CDR3 DNA reads as TGTGCCAGCAGCTACCGACACGACGGCGGGGAGCTGTTTTTT. Amino acid sequence: CASSYRHDGGELFF.

V is TRBV3-1 (or the pseudogene TRBV3-2) and J is TRBJ2-1, with D perhaps matching TRBD1 (5 bases). Trimming took off 5 bases at V and 3 bases at J, with 11 bases between the two ends. The CDR3 is 14 residues long. Germline CDR1 and CDR2: LGHDT and YNNKEL (reference sequence). The CDR3 loop reads CASSIGADYNEQFF. CDR3 DNA: TGTGCCAGCAGCATTGGGGCAGACTACAATGAGCAGTTCTTC.

The rearrangement joins TRBV4-1 to TRBJ1-1; no clear D. The germline V gene has CDR1 MGHRA and CDR2 YSYEKL. This CDR3 comprises 15 residues. The ends were cut back, 1 base at V and 1 base at J, with 10 bases in the middle. This CDR3 reads CASSQVNIGNTEAFF. The DNA of the CDR3 is TGCGCCAGCAGCCAAGTCAATATAGGGAACACTGAAGCTTTCTTT.

The chain is built from TRBV9 and TRBJ1-2, with D tentatively TRBD1 (5 bases). The V end was cut by 1 base, the J end by 1 base, with 11 bases between. Germline V gene sequence: CDR1 SGDLS, CDR2 YYNGEE. This CDR3 is 15 amino acids long. In DNA form, the CDR3 reads TGTGCCAGCAGCGTATCAGTAGGGGTTAACTATGGCTACACCTTC. Encoded protein: CASSVSVGVNYGYTF.

About this clone itself: Different DNA sequences within this sample yield the same CDR3. The gene calls are TRBV5-4 and TRBJ1-1; D is ambiguous. Trimming pared 0 bases from V and 0 bases from J, leaving 6 bases between. The CDR3 consists of 14 residues. Germline V CDR1 and CDR2: SGHNT, YYREEE (reference sequence). This chain's CDR3 is CASSLELMNTEAFF. The CDR3 DNA follows: TGTGCCAGCAGCTTGGAACTGATGAACACTGAAGCTTTCTTT.

The rearrangement uses TRBV10-2 and TRBJ1-2; TRBD1 agrees at 7 bases. CDR1 and CDR2 from the germline V gene are WSHSY and SAAADI. The length of the CDR3 is 14 residues. Unmatched junction bases numbered 11, after V lost 6 bases and J lost 7 bases. The CDR3 nucleotides read TGCGCCAGCAGCGCTACTTACAGGGGTGGTGGCTACACCTTC. Residues: CASSATYRGGGYTF.

This clone was recorded only once. The chain has TRBV3-1 (or the pseudogene TRBV3-2) and TRBJ1-5; D not resolved. V lost 1 base to trimming and J lost 4 bases, with 8 bases between them. Germline CDR1 LGHDT, CDR2 YNNKEL (reference sequence). The CDR3 runs 14 residues. The CDR3 spells CASSQVGLNQPQHF. For the CDR3, the DNA is TGTGCCAGCAGCCAAGTCGGGTTGAATCAGCCCCAGCATTTT.

The rearrangement joins TRBV20-1 to TRBJ2-2; D is ambiguous. Germline CDR1 is DFQATT and CDR2 is SNEGSKA (reference sequence). V was trimmed by 3 bases and J by 2 bases, leaving 7 bases between them. This CDR3 is built from 13 residues. CDR3 region: CSASHRNTGELFF. The CDR3 nucleotides are TGCAGTGCTAGTCACAGAAACACCGGGGAGCTGTTTTTT.